The clone carrying this T cell receptor beta chain was detected many times. Every donor was a healthy Caucasian. This specimen comes from a study of identical twins. Each cDNA held unique molecular identifiers, and template switching gave it a universal primer site. TCRdb re-analysed the 5' RACE reads in MiXCR, keeping a single row per CDR3 protein. Of about 240,000 distinct CDR3 sequences detected, about 10% appear once; the ten largest clones hold 10%. Germline V gene data show CDR1 as KGHSH and CDR2 as LQKENI. The CDR3 is made up of 14 amino acids. The ends were cut back, 3 bases at V and 11 bases at J, with 19 bases in the middle.

Sequenced input: memory T cells sorted from blood. V is TRBV18 and J is TRBJ1-2; D is undetermined. This clonotype was obtained from a man aged 45-65 years in good health. CDR3 sequence reads: CASSPSPIYRGYTF. In DNA, the CDR3 is TGTGCCAGCTCACCCTCACCTATTTATCGCGGTTACACCTTC.